The source of this T cell receptor (beta chain) is a study of T cell changes during pregnancy in multiple sclerosis. Unmatched junction bases numbered 4, after V lost 0 bases and J lost 2 bases. This CDR3 has 16 residues. Germline values: CDR1 SGDLS, CDR2 YYNGEE. The method was immunoSEQ multiplex PCR; TCRdb's version includes in-frame clones alone and lacks a portion of them. The sample comprises 40,000 or so clones, 90% to 95% of which are singletons, and around 0.39% rests with the top ten. The receptor's source is a female donor in good health, enrolled as a control in a pregnancy study. The sample was CD4+ T cells from peripheral blood mononuclear cells, taken in the third trimester of pregnancy. The rearrangement joins TRBV9 to TRBJ2-1; 8 bases line up with TRBD1. The chain's CDR3 is CASSVDPGGPYNEQFF. CDR3 DNA: TGTGCCAGCAGCGTAGACCCAGGGGGCCCCTACAATGAGCAGTTCTTC.